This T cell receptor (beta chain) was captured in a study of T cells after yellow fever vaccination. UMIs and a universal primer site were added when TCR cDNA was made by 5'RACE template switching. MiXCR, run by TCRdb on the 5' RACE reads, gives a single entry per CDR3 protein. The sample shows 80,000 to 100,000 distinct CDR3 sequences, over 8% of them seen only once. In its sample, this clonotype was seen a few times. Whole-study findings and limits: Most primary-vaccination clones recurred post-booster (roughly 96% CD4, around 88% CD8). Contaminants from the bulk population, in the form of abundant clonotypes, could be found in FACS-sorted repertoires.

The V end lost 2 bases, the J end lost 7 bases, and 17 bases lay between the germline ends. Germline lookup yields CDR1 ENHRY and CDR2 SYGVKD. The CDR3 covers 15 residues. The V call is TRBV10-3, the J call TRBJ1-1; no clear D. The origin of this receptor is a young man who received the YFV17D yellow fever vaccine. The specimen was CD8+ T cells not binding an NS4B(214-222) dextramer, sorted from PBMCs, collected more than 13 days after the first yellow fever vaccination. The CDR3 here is CAISEVRDGELEAFF. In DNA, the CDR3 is TGTGCCATCAGTGAGGTTCGGGATGGGGAACTTGAAGCTTTCTTT.